This is a list of T cell receptor beta chains from one sample in a study of cytomegalovirus exposure and HLA in healthy donors. TCRdb's table, derived via immunoSEQ multiplex PCR, lists solely in-frame clones and lacks some. Seen here are about 160,000 clones, just under 80% observed once, and the top ten hold around a tenth. Sequenced input: PBMCs. The source of these receptors is a man aged 18-30 years in good health and CMV-seropositive. Each CDR3 is given with its conserved first and last residue. The D gene is left open where the match is weak. Clone size appears in some rows only: once, few, many, or a class for an expanded clone.

TRBJ2-2 TRBD2 - TRBV6-5 TGTGCCAGCGGGGGAGGGATCGGGGAGCTGTTTTTT CASGGGIGELFF
TRBJ1-2 TRBD1 - TRBV7-2 TGTGCCAGCAGCTTAGCCGGGACAGAAGTCCGCGTATATGGCTACACCTTC CASSLAGTEVRVYGYTF
TRBJ1-1 - - TRBV19 TGTGCCAGTGTTTATGAGGGCATGAACACTGAAGCTTTCTTT CASVYEGMNTEAFF
TRBJ1-1 TRBD1 - TRBV28 TGTGCCAGCGGGTTGACAGGGACCCGGTGGGGGAACACTGAAGCTTTCTTT CASGLTGTRWGNTEAFF
TRBJ2-3 - - TRBV13 TGTGCCAGCAGCTTACAGTGGACAGATACGCAGTATTTT CASSLQWTDTQYF
TRBJ2-3 - few TRBV4-1 TGCGCCAGCAGCGAAGGGGGGGGCGTAGATACGCAGTATTTT CASSEGGGVDTQYF
TRBJ1-4 - - TRBV5-1 TGCGCCAGCACCTCGGGGGGAGGGAGCGAAAAACTGTTTTTT CASTSGGGSEKLFF
TRBJ1-1 - - TRBV30 TGTGCCTGGAGTGTACATCCCCCGGGGGCTGAAGCTTTCTTT CAWSVHPPGAEAFF
TRBJ2-5 TRBD1 few TRBV27 TGTGCCAGCAGTCACCGGGACAGCCAAGAGACCCAGTACTTC CASSHRDSQETQYF
TRBJ2-7 - - TRBV4-3 TGCGCCAGCAGCCAAGCTAGTGGGGGCCGCTCCTACGAGCAGTACTTC CASSQASGGRSYEQYF
TRBJ2-3 TRBD2 - TRBV27 TGTGCCAGCAGTTTATCGGGACTAGTGGGGGTATCTAGCACAGATACGCAGTATTTT CASSLSGLVGVSSTDTQYF
TRBJ2-5 - - TRBV11-2 TGTGCCAGCAGCTTAGAGGGGGCTGGGACCCAGTACTTC CASSLEGAGTQYF
TRBJ1-1 - - TRBV5-5 TGTGCCAGCAGCTGGGCCCAACCCACTGAAGCTTTCTTT CASSWAQPTEAFF
TRBJ1-1 - once TRBV6-5 TGTGCCAGCAGTTACCCGACAGCCCTGAACACTGAAGCTTTCTTT CASSYPTALNTEAFF